Below, one TCR beta chain is given with its context. This entry is derived from a study of technical replicates of blood from several donors. The method was immunoSEQ multiplex PCR; TCRdb's version includes in-frame clones alone and lacks a portion of them. The repertoire includes more than 95,000 clones, about 96% of them detected once, and around 0.21% sits in the top ten. Germline-derived CDR1 and CDR2 are SGHTA and FQGNSA. Trimming shortened V by 4 bases and J by 13 bases, and 14 bases separated the two germline ends. The CDR3 has 13 amino acids. The sample comprised T cells isolated from PBMCs. The source is a human donor in good health. This rearrangement joins TRBV7-2 to TRBJ1-6; the D gene is possibly TRBD1 (5 bases). Here the CDR3 reads CASSSAGIPPLHF. For the CDR3, the DNA is TGTGCCAGCAGCTCGGCAGGGATTCCCCCCCTCCACTTT.